This T cell receptor (beta chain) emerged from a study of T-cell reconstitution after alpha-beta-depleted transplantation in children (dated by TCRdb to between 2015 and 2016). Context from the whole study: The study quantitatively tracked T-cell immune reconstitution after TCRalphabeta/CD19-depleted allogeneic hematopoietic cell transplantation in children using TCR repertoire profiling.

Reading the germline V gene (reference sequence) gives CDR1 DFQATT and CDR2 SNEGSKA. The CDR3 goes from the cysteine to the phenylalanine over 16 residues. The sequence is cut down to CDR3 DNA, 48 bases in frame from base 1. Germline trimming: 0 bases from V, 10 bases from J; junction bases outside gene matches: 14. The method behind the library was PCR. Instrument used: Illumina HiSeq 2500. To normalize quantification of the TCRbeta repertoire, the TCR libraries were built with molecular barcoding that relied on unique molecular identifiers. TCRdb trimmed public reads at Q25 via fastp, called clones via MiXCR and kept in-frame beta chains. Rows merge per CDR3 protein into single entries with the most common DNA and genes. For this sample there are roughly 500,000 distinct CDR3 sequences; approximately 13% appear just once. The ten largest clones capture 5% to 6% of the sample. Comment on this clonotype: The clone's antigen remains unknown. There are no base qualities to consult, and no much larger clone falls within one base.

The V and J genes are TRBV20-1 and TRBJ1-1; 10 central bases correspond to TRBD1. Sequences were derived from PBMCs from the stem cell graft donor, sampled from the stem cell graft. The receptor's source is a human donor who donated a stem cell graft to a child with combined immunodeficiency. Here the CDR3 is given as CSARDKTGQGSWGAFF. In nucleotides, the sequence is TGCAGTGCTAGAGATAAAACGGGACAGGGGTCTTGGGGAGCTTTCTTT.